One T cell receptor (beta chain) is described in this entry. What it binds is unknown. The repertoire was sequenced with immunoSEQ multiplex PCR; TCRdb's copy has only in-frame clones and lacks some. The sample lists about 190,000 clones, 86% occurring once. This record belongs to a study of cytomegalovirus exposure and HLA in healthy donors. Study outcomes and limitations: Subsequent analysis found a tendency for first-cohort TCR clusters to co-occur within the 120 or so validation repertoires. Listed as cytomegalovirus-associated were 150 to 200 TCR beta chains.

The CDR3 spans 14 residues. Germline V gene sequence: CDR1 MNHNS, CDR2 SASEGT. V lost 7 bases, J lost 4 bases, and 16 bases lay in between. The chain links TRBV6-1 to TRBJ1-1, with a possible D match to TRBD1 (6 bases). This sequence originates from a woman aged 18-29 years in good health and CMV-seronegative. Material: PBMCs. The chain's CDR3 is CASINTGWITEAFF. In DNA, the CDR3 is TGTGCCAGCATTAACACAGGGTGGATCACTGAAGCTTTCTTT.